These 32 T cell receptor beta chains were all obtained from the same sample, sequenced in a study of graft-versus-host responses after intestinal transplantation. Assay used: immunoSEQ multiplex PCR; TCRdb lists only in-frame clones, some missing. Counted here are approximately 70,000 clones, approximately 84% occurring once; the ten biggest clones make up approximately 0.39%. Their target antigens are unknown. The sequences come from unstimulated CD4+ T cells sorted from spleen or lymph node cells, collected before transplant. The receptor set was obtained from a human donor who was the organ donor for an intestinal transplant.

The chain employs TRBV7-6 and TRBJ2-1; 8 positions agree with TRBD1. Losses at the gene ends were 1 base for V and 7 bases for J; bases not matched to a gene: 9. Looked up from germline, CDR1 is SGHVS and CDR2 is FNYEAQ. The CDR3 covers 16 residues. The chain's CDR3 is CASSLVRDRISNEQFF. The CDR3, as DNA: TGTGCCAGCAGCTTAGTCCGGGACAGGATTTCAAATGAGCAGTTCTTC.

The chain carries TRBV2 and TRBJ1-2; a possible D gene is TRBD1 (5 bases). Trimming pared 6 bases from V and 6 bases from J, leaving 17 bases between. Germline V gene sequence: CDR1 SNHLY, CDR2 FYNNEI. This CDR3 is built from 14 residues. The CDR3 loop reads CASRSSDTPHGYTF. As DNA, the CDR3 is TGTGCCAGCAGGAGCTCGGACACCCCCCATGGCTACACCTTC.

For this clone: In the same sample, other DNA sequences code for this CDR3. The chain has TRBV2 and TRBJ1-5, with 7 bases fitting TRBD1. Germline V CDR1 and CDR2: SNHLY, FYNNEI. The length of the CDR3 is 14 residues. V lost 6 bases and J lost 3; bases outside the gene matches: 5. As DNA, the CDR3 is TGTGCCAGCAGGCTAGGACAGGACAATCAGCCCCAGCATTTT. As protein: CASRLGQDNQPQHF. Supplemented by reference TRBV2 and TRBJ1-5, the full variable domain reads EPEVTQTPSHQVTQMGQEVILRCVPISNHLYFYWYRQILGQKVEFLVSFYNNEISEKSEIFDDQFSVERPDGSNFTLKIRSTKLEDSAMYFCASRLGQDNQPQHFGDGTRLSIL.

The V gene is TRBV28, the J gene TRBJ2-5; 9 positions match TRBD2. CDR1 and CDR2 (germline): MDHEN, SYDVKM. V shed 2 bases and J 1 base; nucleotides not matched to a gene: 5. This CDR3 has 16 amino acids. The CDR3 sequence is CASSLGSGGPQETQYF. Written as DNA, the CDR3 is TGTGCCAGCAGTTTAGGTAGCGGGGGCCCCCAAGAGACCCAGTACTTC.

This clone was observed a handful of times. The chain links TRBV6-1 to TRBJ1-2; 8 bases match TRBD1. The CDR3 spans 15 residues. Per germline, CDR1 MNHNS and CDR2 SASEGT. Trimming removed 4 bases from V and 4 bases from J; junction bases left unmatched: 8. CDR3: CASSGGTGLGYGYTF. CDR3 nucleotides: TGTGCCAGCAGTGGGGGGACAGGCCTTGGCTATGGCTACACCTTC.

The chain carries TRBV20-1 and TRBJ1-3; D remains ambiguous. Trimming took 6 bases from V and 0 from J, leaving 3 bases between them. Germline V gives CDR1 DFQATT, CDR2 SNEGSKA (reference sequence). The CDR3 is 11 residues long. The DNA for the CDR3 is TGCAGTGCCCACTCTGGAAACACCATATATTTT. Its translation: CSAHSGNTIYF.

The chain has TRBV5-1 and TRBJ1-1; TRBD1 might be the D (6 bases). Germline-derived CDR1 and CDR2 are SGHRS and YFSETQ. The CDR3 runs 16 residues. V was trimmed by 3 bases and J by 5 bases, leaving 20 bases between them. The chain's CDR3 is CASSSGGLRRATEAFF. The CDR3 nucleotides read TGCGCCAGCAGCTCGGGGGGCCTTAGAAGGGCGACTGAAGCTTTCTTT.

V is TRBV18 and J is TRBJ1-6, with a weak D call TRBD1 (6 bases). CDR1 is KGHSH and CDR2 is LQKENI in the germline V gene. With 3 bases removed from V and 8 bases from J, the gap between germline ends came to 14 bases. The CDR3 is 15 residues long. CDR3 nucleotides: TGTGCCAGCTCACCGGCCGCGACAGGTCATTCACCCCTCCACTTT. This gives the protein CASSPAATGHSPLHF.

The chain employs TRBV28 and TRBJ1-5; D possibly corresponds to TRBD1 (5 bases). The CDR3 is 17 amino acids. Trimming cost V 5 bases and J 2 bases, with 19 bases left between them. The germline gives CDR1 MDHEN, CDR2 SYDVKM. The CDR3 DNA sequence: TGTGCCAGCAGTATGTCCGACGGGGGGTACGGCAATCAGCCCCAGCATTTT. It codes for CASSMSDGGYGNQPQHF. Complete variable domain (other parts from reference TRBV28 and TRBJ1-5): DVKVTQSSRYLVKRTGEKVFLECVQDMDHENMFWYRQDPGLGLRLIYFSYDVKMKEKGDIPEGYSVSREKKERFSLILESASTNQTSMYLCASSMSDGGYGNQPQHFGDGTRLSIL.

In its sample, this clone was seen a few times. The chain carries TRBV25-1 and TRBJ2-7, with TRBD1 identical over 7 bases. CDR1 is MGHDK, CDR2 SYGVNS, per germline. There are 15 residues in the CDR3. With V trimmed by 2 bases and J by 0 bases, 4 bases remained unmatched. CDR3 in amino acids: CASSEDRVSSYEQYV. The CDR3 nucleotides read TGTGCCAGCAGTGAAGACAGGGTGAGCTCCTACGAGCAGTACGTC.

The rearrangement uses TRBV27 and TRBJ1-6; tentatively, D is TRBD1 (5 bases). Germline loops: CDR1 MNHEY, CDR2 SMNVEV (reference sequence). V lost 5 bases to trimming and J lost 8 bases, with 13 bases between them. The CDR3 has 14 amino acids. The CDR3 is CASSELTAHSPLHF. CDR3 sequence (DNA): TGTGCCAGCAGTGAACTGACAGCCCATTCACCCCTCCACTTT.

This chain uses TRBV18 with TRBJ2-2; TRBD2 agrees at 7 bases. The CDR3 runs 13 residues. Germline V gene sequence: CDR1 KGHSH, CDR2 LQKENI. Trimming removed 2 bases from V and 6 bases from J; junction bases left unmatched: 0. CDR3 in DNA: TGTGCCAGCTCACCAGGGAGGGCCGGGGAGCTGTTTTTT. Protein product: CASSPGRAGELFF. Full variable domain (outside the CDR3, taken from reference TRBV18 and TRBJ2-2): NAGVMQNPRHLVRRRGQEARLRCSPMKGHSHVYWYRQLPEEGLKFMVYLQKENIIDESGMPKERFSAEFPKEGPSILRIQQVVRGDSAAYFCASSPGRAGELFFGEGSRLTVL.

V usage is TRBV5-6 and J usage is TRBJ1-2; 9 bases are shared with TRBD1. With V trimmed by 4 bases and J by 5 bases, 9 bases remained unmatched. From germline, CDR1 is SGHDT and CDR2 YYEEEE. This CDR3 has 15 amino acids. The chain's CDR3 is CASSPGTGTGYGYTF. CDR3 coding DNA: TGTGCCAGCAGCCCCGGGACAGGGACTGGGTATGGCTACACCTTC.

V gene TRBV6-5 combines with J gene TRBJ1-6; D unresolved. Germline CDR1 is MNHEY and CDR2 is SVGAGI. The CDR3 loop spans 16 amino acids. V was trimmed by 0 bases and J by 3 bases, leaving 9 bases between them. The CDR3: CASSYSNSLYNSPLHF. The CDR3 DNA sequence: TGTGCCAGCAGTTACTCGAATAGTCTCTATAATTCACCCCTCCACTTT.

V gene TRBV5-4 combines with J gene TRBJ1-4; 8 bases match TRBD1. Germline loops: CDR1 SGHNT, CDR2 YYREEE (reference sequence). CDR3 length equals 14 residues. The J segment lost 5 bases and the V segment lost 6 bases, leaving 6 bases of the junction unmatched. Here the CDR3 reads CASKGDRLNEKLFF. DNA for the CDR3: TGTGCCAGCAAGGGGGACAGGTTGAATGAAAAACTGTTTTTT.

The chain links TRBV7-2 to TRBJ2-3, with TRBD2 as a possible D gene (5 bases). CDR1 and CDR2 from the germline V gene are SGHTA and FQGNSA. V was cut by 6 bases and J by 2 bases, with 9 bases left in between. The CDR3 has 13 residues. The CDR3 sequence is CASSRLATDTQYF. CDR3 DNA: TGTGCCAGCAGTCGTCTAGCCACAGATACGCAGTATTTT. Looking up the rest from reference TRBV7-2 and TRBJ2-3 gives the full variable domain: GAGVSQSPSNKVTEKGKDVELRCDPISGHTALYWYRQSLGQGLEFLIYFQGNSAPDKSGLPSDRFSAERTGGSVSTLTIQRTQQEDSAVYLCASSRLATDTQYFGPGTRLTVL.

This clone was counted once. The gene calls are TRBV28 and TRBJ1-5, with 7 positions matching TRBD1. Germline V gene data show CDR1 as MDHEN and CDR2 as SYDVKM. The ends lost 1 base at V and 7 bases at J; junction bases unmatched: 4. CDR3 length: 14 amino acids. CDR3 loop: CASSLFRGDQPQHF. CDR3 DNA sequence: TGTGCCAGCAGTTTATTCAGGGGGGACCAGCCCCAGCATTTT.

The rearrangement links TRBV27 to TRBJ2-7; a weak D match, TRBD1 (6 bases). Germline V lookup: CDR1 MNHEY, CDR2 SMNVEV (reference sequence). Trimming pared 9 bases from V and 4 bases from J, leaving 16 bases between. This CDR3 spans 13 amino acids. CDR3 in amino acids: CARRVEQGYEQYV. CDR3 bases: TGTGCCAGAAGGGTAGAACAGGGTTACGAGCAGTACGTC.

V usage is TRBV5-1 and J usage is TRBJ2-3; 14 bases are shared with TRBD2. This CDR3 contains 18 residues. The germline V gene encodes CDR1 SGHRS and CDR2 YFSETQ. V dropped 4 bases and J dropped 0; count of bases not matched to a gene: 7. The chain's CDR3 is CASSPGLAGGSSTDTQYF. The CDR3, as DNA: TGCGCCAGCAGCCCTGGACTAGCGGGGGGCTCTAGCACAGATACGCAGTATTTT.

This clone was counted a single time. The chain carries TRBV30 and TRBJ1-1; a possible D gene is TRBD1 (6 bases). Germline V gene data show CDR1 as GTSNPN and CDR2 as SVGIG (reference sequence). The CDR3 has 14 residues. V lost 0 bases and J 1 base, leaving 9 bases between the germline ends. The CDR3 reads CAWSVVGGNTEAFF. CDR3 bases: TGTGCCTGGAGTGTTGTAGGGGGGAACACTGAAGCTTTCTTT.

This clone was counted once. This chain joins TRBV9 and TRBJ2-1; D is ambiguous. V lost 0 bases and J lost 6, with 7 bases in between. Germline CDR1 reads SGDLS; CDR2 reads YYNGEE. CDR3 length: 13 residues. The CDR3 DNA follows: TGTGCCAGCAGCGTAGCTACGGGCAATGAGCAGTTCTTC. It yields the protein CASSVATGNEQFF.

The chain couples TRBV28 to TRBJ2-1; 7 bases are a match to TRBD2. V gave up 4 bases and J gave up 4 bases; unmatched junction bases: 10. This CDR3 comprises 16 residues. Per the germline V gene, CDR1 is MDHEN and CDR2 is SYDVKM. The CDR3 sequence: CASSSPAGGGYNEQFF. The CDR3 DNA follows: TGTGCCAGCAGTTCCCCGGCGGGCGGGGGTTACAATGAGCAGTTCTTC.

The chain couples TRBV4-2 to TRBJ2-4, with a weak D call TRBD2 (5 bases). The germline gives CDR1 LGHNA, CDR2 YNFKEQ. The CDR3 totals 16 residues. Trimming removed 0 bases at V and 4 bases at J, with 13 bases between. This chain's CDR3 is CASSQDLAGAKNIQYF. The CDR3 DNA follows: TGTGCCAGCAGCCAAGATCTCGCGGGCGCAAAAAACATTCAGTACTTC.

The chain uses TRBV7-8 and TRBJ1-5; 7 bases line up with TRBD1. The trim removed 0 bases at V and 0 bases at J, leaving 5 bases unmatched. Germline values: CDR1 SGHVS, CDR2 FQNEAQ. The CDR3 sequence is 17 residues long. The CDR3 reads CASSLAGTVYSNQPQHF. The CDR3 DNA is TGTGCCAGCAGCTTAGCGGGGACAGTTTATAGCAATCAGCCCCAGCATTTT. Supplemented by reference TRBV7-8 and TRBJ1-5, the full variable domain reads GAGVSQSPRYKVAKRGQDVALRCDPISGHVSLFWYQQALGQGPEFLTYFQNEAQLDKSGLPSDRFFAERPEGSVSTLKIQRTQQEDSAVYLCASSLAGTVYSNQPQHFGDGTRLSIL.

The chain is built from TRBV2 and TRBJ1-5, with 7 positions matching TRBD1. CDR1 SNHLY and CDR2 FYNNEI come from the germline V gene. The V gene end was trimmed by 11 bases and the J gene end by 6 bases; junction bases not matched to a gene: 10. CDR3 length: 13 residues. The CDR3 sequence is CAGSRGIGQPQHF. CDR3 nucleotides: TGTGCCGGATCCAGGGGGATAGGTCAGCCCCAGCATTTT.

This chain joins TRBV28 and TRBJ1-5; no reliable D call. V was cut by 3 bases and J by 9 bases, with 6 bases left in between. The V gene's germline CDR1 is MDHEN and CDR2 SYDVKM. CDR3 size: 11 residues. CDR3 sequence reads: CASSFRAPQHF. The CDR3 DNA sequence: TGTGCCAGCAGTTTTAGAGCGCCCCAGCATTTT.

Details on this clone: Distinct nucleotide sequences in the sample also encode this CDR3. CDR3: CASSVAGGTDTQYF. DNA for the CDR3: TGTGCCAGCAGTGTGGCAGGGGGCACAGATACGCAGTATTTT. V and J are TRBV6-1 and TRBJ2-3; possible D gene TRBD1, 6 bases. The V end lost 4 bases, the J end lost 1 base, and 9 bases lay between the germline ends. The CDR3 covers 14 residues. Per germline, CDR1 MNHNS and CDR2 SASEGT.

The chain is built from TRBV6-5 and TRBJ1-1; no definite D call. Between the trimmed V and J ends, which lost 8 bases and 0 bases, there was a span of 13 bases. The CDR3 covers 14 residues. Germline lookup yields CDR1 MNHEY and CDR2 SVGAGI. The CDR3 reads CASVGVGMNTEAFF. CDR3 sequence (DNA): TGTGCCAGCGTCGGGGTTGGGATGAACACTGAAGCTTTCTTT.

This sequence joins TRBV6-5 and TRBJ2-2; weak D call: TRBD2 (5 bases). Germline CDR1 MNHEY, CDR2 SVGAGI. The length of the CDR3 is 13 residues. Between the trimmed V and J ends, which lost 7 bases and 9 bases, there was a span of 15 bases. The CDR3 nucleotides are TGTGCCAGCAACTACTACCCCGGGAGGGAGCTGTTTTTT. It translates to CASNYYPGRELFF.

J is TRBJ1-2 and V is TRBV28; D ambiguous. Germline CDR1 is MDHEN and CDR2 is SYDVKM. V was shortened by 5 bases and J by 10 bases, with 11 bases between the two germline ends. The CDR3 spans 11 residues. CDR3 in amino acids: CASSPREDYTF. Written as DNA, the CDR3 is TGTGCCAGCAGTCCTCGTGAGGACTACACCTTC.

A single count supports this clone. The chain couples TRBV9 to TRBJ2-1; TRBD2 aligns across 8 bases. V was clipped by 4 bases and J by 8 bases; unmatched bases: 17. Germline CDR1 and CDR2: SGDLS and YYNGEE. The CDR3 is made up of 17 amino acids. The CDR3: CASSITSGTIPGDEQFF. Written as DNA, the CDR3 is TGTGCCAGCAGCATTACTAGCGGCACGATCCCTGGGGATGAGCAGTTCTTC. Combining the CDR3 with reference TRBV9 and TRBJ2-1 gives the whole variable domain DSGVTQTPKHLITATGQRVTLRCSPRSGDLSVYWYQQSLDQGLQFLIQYYNGEERAKGNILERFSAQQFPDLHSELNLSSLELGDSALYFCASSITSGTIPGDEQFFGPGTRLTVL.

This chain joins TRBV6-6 and TRBJ2-7; D not resolved. V was trimmed by 3 bases and J by 4 bases, leaving 7 bases between them. CDR3 size: 12 residues. Germline loops: CDR1 MNHNY, CDR2 SVGAGI (reference sequence). The CDR3 spells CASSYQDYEQYV. The CDR3 nucleotides are TGTGCCAGCAGTTATCAGGATTACGAGCAGTACGTC.